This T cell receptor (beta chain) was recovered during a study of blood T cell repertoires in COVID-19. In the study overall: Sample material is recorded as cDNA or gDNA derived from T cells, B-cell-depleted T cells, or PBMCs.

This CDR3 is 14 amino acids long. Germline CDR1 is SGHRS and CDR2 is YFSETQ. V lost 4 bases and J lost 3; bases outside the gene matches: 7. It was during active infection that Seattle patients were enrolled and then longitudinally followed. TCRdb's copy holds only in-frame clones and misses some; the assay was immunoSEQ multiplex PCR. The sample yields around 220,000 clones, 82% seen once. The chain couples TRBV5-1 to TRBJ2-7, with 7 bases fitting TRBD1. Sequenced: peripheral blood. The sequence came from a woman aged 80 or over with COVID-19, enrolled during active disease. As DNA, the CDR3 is TGCGCCAGCAGCCTGCAGGGGACAGACTACGAGCAGTACTTC. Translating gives CASSLQGTDYEQYF. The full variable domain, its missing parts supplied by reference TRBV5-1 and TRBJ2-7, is KAGVTQTPRYLIKTRGQQVTLSCSPISGHRSVSWYQQTPGQGLQFLFEYFSETQRNKGNFPGRFSGRQFSNSRSEMNVSTLELGDSALYLCASSLQGTDYEQYFGPGTRLTVT.